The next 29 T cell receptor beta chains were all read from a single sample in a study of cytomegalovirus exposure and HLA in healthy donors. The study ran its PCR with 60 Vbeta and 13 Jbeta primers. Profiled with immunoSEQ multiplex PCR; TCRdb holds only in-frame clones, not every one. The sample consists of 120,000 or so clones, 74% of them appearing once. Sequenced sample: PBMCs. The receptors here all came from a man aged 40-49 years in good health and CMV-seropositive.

The CDR3 DNA sequence: TGTGCCAGCAGCGTATGGGGGGAGGATGAGCAGTTCTTC. It specifies CASSVWGEDEQFF. V gene TRBV9 combines with J gene TRBJ2-1, with D tentatively TRBD2 (6 bases). CDR1 SGDLS and CDR2 YYNGEE come from the germline V gene. Trimming took off 1 base at V and 8 bases at J, with 10 bases between the two ends. CDR3 size: 13 residues.

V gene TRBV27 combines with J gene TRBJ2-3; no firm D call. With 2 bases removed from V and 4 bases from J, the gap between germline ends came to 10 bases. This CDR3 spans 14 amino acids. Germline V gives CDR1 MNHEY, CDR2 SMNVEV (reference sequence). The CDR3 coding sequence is TGTGCCAGCAGTTTAAGTCCAGTTCCAGATACGCAGTATTTT. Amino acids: CASSLSPVPDTQYF.

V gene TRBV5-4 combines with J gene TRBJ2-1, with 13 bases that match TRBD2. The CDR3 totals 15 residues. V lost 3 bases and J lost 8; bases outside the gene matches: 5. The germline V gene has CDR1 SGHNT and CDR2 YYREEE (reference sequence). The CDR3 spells CASSSGTSGTHEQFF. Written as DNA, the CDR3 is TGTGCCAGCAGCTCCGGGACTAGCGGGACCCATGAGCAGTTCTTC.

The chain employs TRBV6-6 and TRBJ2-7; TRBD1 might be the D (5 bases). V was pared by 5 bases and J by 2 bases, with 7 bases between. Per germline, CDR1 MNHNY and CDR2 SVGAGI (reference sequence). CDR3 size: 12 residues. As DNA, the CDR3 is TGTGCCAGCAGTCAGACAGCCTACGAGCAGTACTTC. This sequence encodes CASSQTAYEQYF.

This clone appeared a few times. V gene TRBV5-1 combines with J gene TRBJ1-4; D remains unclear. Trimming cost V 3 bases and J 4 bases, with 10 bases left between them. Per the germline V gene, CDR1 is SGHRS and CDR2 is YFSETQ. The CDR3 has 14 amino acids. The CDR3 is CASSWAFNNEKLFF. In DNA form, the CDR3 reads TGCGCCAGCAGCTGGGCGTTTAATAATGAAAAACTGTTTTTT.

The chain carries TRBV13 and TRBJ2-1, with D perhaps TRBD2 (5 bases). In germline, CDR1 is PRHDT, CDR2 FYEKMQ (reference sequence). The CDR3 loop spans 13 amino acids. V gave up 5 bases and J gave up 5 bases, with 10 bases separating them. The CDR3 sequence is CASSPGLNNEQFF. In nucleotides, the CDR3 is TGTGCCAGCAGCCCCGGACTGAACAATGAGCAGTTCTTC.

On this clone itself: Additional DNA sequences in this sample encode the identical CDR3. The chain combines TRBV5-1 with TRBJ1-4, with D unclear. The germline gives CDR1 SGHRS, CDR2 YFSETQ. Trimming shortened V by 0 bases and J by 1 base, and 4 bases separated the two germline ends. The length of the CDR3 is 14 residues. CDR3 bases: TGCGCCAGCAGCTTGGCAGGAACTAATGAAAAACTGTTTTTT. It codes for CASSLAGTNEKLFF.

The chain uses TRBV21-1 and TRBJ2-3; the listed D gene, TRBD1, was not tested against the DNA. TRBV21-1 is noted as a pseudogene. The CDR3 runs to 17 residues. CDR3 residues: CASSKVVGPFSTDTQYF. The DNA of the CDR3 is TGTGCCAGCAGCAAAGTAGTGGGGCCGTTCAGCACAGATACGCAGTATTTT.

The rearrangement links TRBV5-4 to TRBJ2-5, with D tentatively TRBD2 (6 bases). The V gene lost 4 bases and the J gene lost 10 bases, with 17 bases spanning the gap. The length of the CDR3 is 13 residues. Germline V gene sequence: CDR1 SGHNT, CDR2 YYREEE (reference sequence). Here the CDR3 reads CASSGGLPGIQYF. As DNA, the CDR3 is TGTGCCAGCAGCGGGGGGTTGCCAGGGATCCAGTACTTC.

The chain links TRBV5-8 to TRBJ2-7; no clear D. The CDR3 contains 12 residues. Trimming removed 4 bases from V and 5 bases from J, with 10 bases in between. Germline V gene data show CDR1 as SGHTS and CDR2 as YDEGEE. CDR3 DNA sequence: TGTGCCAGCAGCCGTCGCGCCGACGAGCAGTACTTC. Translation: CASSRRADEQYF.

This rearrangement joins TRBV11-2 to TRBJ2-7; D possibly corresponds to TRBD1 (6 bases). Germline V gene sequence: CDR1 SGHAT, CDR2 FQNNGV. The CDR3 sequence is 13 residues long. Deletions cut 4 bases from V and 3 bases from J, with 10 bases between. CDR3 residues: CASSWTANYEQYF. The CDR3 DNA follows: TGTGCCAGCAGCTGGACAGCCAACTACGAGCAGTACTTC.

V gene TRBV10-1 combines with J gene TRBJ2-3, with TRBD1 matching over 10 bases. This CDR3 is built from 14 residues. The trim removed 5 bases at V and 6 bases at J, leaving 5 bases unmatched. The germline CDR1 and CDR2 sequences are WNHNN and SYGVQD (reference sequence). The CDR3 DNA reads TGCGCCAGCAGTTGGGACAGGGGTTGGGATACGCAGTATTTT. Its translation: CASSWDRGWDTQYF.

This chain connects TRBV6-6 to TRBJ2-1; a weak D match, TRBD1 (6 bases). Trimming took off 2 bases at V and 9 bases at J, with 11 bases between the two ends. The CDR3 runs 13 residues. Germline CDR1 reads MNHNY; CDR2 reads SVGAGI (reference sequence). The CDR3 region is CASSYPKQGEQFF. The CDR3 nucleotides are TGTGCCAGCAGTTACCCGAAACAGGGTGAGCAGTTCTTC.

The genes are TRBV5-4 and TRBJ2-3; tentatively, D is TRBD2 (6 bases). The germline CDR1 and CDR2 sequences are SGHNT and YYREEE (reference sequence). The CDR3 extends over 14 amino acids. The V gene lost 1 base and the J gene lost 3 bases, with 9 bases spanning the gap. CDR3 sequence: CASSLNGGTDTQYF. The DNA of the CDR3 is TGTGCCAGCAGCTTGAACGGGGGAACAGATACGCAGTATTTT.

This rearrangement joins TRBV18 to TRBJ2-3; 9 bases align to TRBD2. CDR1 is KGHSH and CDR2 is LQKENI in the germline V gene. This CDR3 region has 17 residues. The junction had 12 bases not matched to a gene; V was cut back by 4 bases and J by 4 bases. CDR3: CASSRTSDPLAADTQYF. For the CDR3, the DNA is TGTGCCAGCTCACGGACTAGCGACCCTCTAGCAGCAGATACGCAGTATTTT.

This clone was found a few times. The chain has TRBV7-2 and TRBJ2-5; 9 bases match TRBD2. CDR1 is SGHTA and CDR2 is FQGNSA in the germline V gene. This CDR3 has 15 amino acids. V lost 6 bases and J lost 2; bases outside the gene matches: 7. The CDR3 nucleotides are TGTGCCAGCAGAACCTCGGGACTAGCTCAAGAGACCCAGTACTTC. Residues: CASRTSGLAQETQYF.

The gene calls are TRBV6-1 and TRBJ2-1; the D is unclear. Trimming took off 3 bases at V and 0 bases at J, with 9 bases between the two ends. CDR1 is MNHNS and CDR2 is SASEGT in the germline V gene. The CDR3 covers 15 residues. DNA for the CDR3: TGTGCCAGCAGTGAGGAGCAAAGCTCCTACAATGAGCAGTTCTTC. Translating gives CASSEEQSSYNEQFF.

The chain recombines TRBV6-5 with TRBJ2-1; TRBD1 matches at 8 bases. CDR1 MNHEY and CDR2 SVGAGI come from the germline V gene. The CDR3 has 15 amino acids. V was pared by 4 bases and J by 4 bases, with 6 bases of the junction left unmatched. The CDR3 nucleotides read TGTGCCAGCAGTTCGTCCCGGGACAGGTACAATGAGCAGTTCTTC. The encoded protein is CASSSSRDRYNEQFF.

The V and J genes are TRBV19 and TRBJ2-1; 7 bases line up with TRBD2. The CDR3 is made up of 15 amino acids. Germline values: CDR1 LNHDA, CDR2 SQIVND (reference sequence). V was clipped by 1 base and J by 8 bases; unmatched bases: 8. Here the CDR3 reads CASSIASGKLDEQFF. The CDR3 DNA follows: TGTGCCAGTAGTATAGCTAGCGGAAAACTCGATGAGCAGTTCTTC.

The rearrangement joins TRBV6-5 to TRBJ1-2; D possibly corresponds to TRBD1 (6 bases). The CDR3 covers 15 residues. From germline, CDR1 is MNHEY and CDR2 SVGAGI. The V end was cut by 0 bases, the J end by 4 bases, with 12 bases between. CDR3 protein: CASSYSKARGYGYTF. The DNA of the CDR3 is TGTGCCAGCAGTTACTCGAAGGCCAGGGGCTATGGCTACACCTTC.

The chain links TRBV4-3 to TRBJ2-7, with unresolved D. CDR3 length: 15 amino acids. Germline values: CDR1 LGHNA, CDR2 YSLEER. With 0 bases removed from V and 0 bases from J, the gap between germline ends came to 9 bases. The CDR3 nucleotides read TGCGCCAGCAGCCAAGATTTACAGAGCTCCTACGAGCAGTACTTC. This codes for CASSQDLQSSYEQYF.

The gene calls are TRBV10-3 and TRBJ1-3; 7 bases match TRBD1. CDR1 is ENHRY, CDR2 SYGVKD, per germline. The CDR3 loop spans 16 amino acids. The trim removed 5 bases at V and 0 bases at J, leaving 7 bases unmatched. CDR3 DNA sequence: TGTGCCATCAGTCGAGGGGGCTCGAGCTCTGGAAACACCATATATTTT. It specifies CAISRGGSSSGNTIYF.

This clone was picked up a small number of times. The CDR3 spells CASSPSRGRSTEAFF. CDR3 in DNA: TGTGCCAGCAGCCCAAGCAGGGGGCGAAGTACTGAAGCTTTCTTT. The chain links TRBV9 to TRBJ1-1, with TRBD1 identical over 8 bases. Germline V lookup: CDR1 SGDLS, CDR2 YYNGEE. This CDR3 spans 15 amino acids. Trimming removed 4 bases from V and 5 bases from J; junction bases left unmatched: 10.

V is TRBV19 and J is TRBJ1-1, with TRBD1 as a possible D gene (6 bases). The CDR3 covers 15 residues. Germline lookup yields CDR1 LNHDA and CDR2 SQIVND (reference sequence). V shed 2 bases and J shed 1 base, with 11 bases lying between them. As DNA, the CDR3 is TGTGCCAGTAGTATATTCGGGGGGCGGAACACTGAAGCTTTCTTT. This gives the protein CASSIFGGRNTEAFF.

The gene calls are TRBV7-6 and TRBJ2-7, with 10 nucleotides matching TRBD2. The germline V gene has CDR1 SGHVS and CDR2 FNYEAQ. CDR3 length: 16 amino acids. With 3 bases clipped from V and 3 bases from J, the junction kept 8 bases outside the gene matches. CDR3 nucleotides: TGTGCCAGCAGCTTTGAACTAGCGGGACTAGGCTACGAGCAGTACTTC. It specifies CASSFELAGLGYEQYF. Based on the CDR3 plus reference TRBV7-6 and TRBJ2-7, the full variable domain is GAGVSQSPRYKVTKRGQDVALRCDPISGHVSLYWYRQALGQGPEFLTYFNYEAQQDKSGLPNDRFSAERPEGSISTLTIQRTEQRDSAMYRCASSFELAGLGYEQYFGPGTRLTVT.

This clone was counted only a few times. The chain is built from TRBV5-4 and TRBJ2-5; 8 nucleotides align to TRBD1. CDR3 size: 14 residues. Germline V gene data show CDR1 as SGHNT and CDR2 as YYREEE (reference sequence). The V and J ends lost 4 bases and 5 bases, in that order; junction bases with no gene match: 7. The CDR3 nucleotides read TGTGCCAGCAGCCAACAGGGGGAATGGGAGACCCAGTACTTC. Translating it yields CASSQQGEWETQYF.

The CDR3 DNA reads TGTGCCAGCAGATTCCGGGACACTGCTGGGGCAGATACGCAGTATTTT. Its translation is CASRFRDTAGADTQYF. The V call is TRBV11-2, the J call TRBJ2-3, with a possible D match to TRBD1 (6 bases). Trimming left V 6 bases short and J 4 bases short, with 20 bases between. Germline V gene sequence: CDR1 SGHAT, CDR2 FQNNGV. This CDR3 is 16 amino acids long.

CDR3 sequence reads: CASSPATGVDYNEQFF. The CDR3 nucleotides are TGTGCCAGCAGTCCCGCGACAGGGGTCGACTACAATGAGCAGTTCTTC. V usage is TRBV28 and J usage is TRBJ2-1; 8 bases match TRBD1. Germline V lookup: CDR1 MDHEN, CDR2 SYDVKM. The J segment lost 3 bases and the V segment lost 5 bases, leaving 9 bases of the junction unmatched. This CDR3 is built from 16 residues.

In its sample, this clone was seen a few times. CDR3 sequence: CSVERSDRDTEAFF. CDR3 nucleotide sequence: TGCAGCGTTGAAAGGTCGGACAGGGACACTGAAGCTTTCTTT. The rearrangement links TRBV29-1 to TRBJ1-1; 8 nucleotides align to TRBD1. There are 14 residues in the CDR3. The junction had 5 bases not matched to a gene; V was cut back by 2 bases and J by 3 bases. Germline assignment: CDR1 SQVTM and CDR2 ANQGSEA.